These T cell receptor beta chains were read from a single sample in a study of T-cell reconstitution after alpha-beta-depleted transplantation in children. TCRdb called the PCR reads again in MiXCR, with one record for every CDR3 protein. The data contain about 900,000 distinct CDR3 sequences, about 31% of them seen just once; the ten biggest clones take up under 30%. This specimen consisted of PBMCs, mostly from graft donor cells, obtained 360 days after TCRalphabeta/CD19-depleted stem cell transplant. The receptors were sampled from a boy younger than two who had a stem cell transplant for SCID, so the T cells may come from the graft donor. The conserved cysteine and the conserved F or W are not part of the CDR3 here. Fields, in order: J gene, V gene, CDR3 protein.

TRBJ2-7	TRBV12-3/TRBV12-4	ASSNGGTPYEQY
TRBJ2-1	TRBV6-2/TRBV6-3	ASSPNRGSAYNEQF
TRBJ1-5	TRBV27	ASSPHKGSNQPQH
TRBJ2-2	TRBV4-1	ASSRLLGSTGELF
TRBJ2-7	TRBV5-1	ASSIGTTNKGLYEQY
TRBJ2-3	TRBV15	ATSPDSAVDTQY
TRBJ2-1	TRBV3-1	ASSSRRDSSYNEQF
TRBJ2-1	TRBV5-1	ASSFSGGDYNEQF
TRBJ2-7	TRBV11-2	ASTETDRGRNRYEQY
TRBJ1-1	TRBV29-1	SVHNRGGMNTEAF
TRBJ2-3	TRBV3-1	ASSLQQAGTQY
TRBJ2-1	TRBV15	ATSRPSGLLNNEQF
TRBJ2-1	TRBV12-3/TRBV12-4	ASIPGQGRHEQF
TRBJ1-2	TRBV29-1	SAGTGNNYGYT
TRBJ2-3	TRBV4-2	ASSQVRRSTDTQY
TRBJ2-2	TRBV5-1	ASSSRDLNTGELF
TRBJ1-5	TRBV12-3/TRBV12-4	ASSFGQNNQPQH
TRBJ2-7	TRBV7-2	ASSLARLNYEQY
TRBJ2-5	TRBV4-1	ASSQEGTIETQY
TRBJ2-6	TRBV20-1	SARAPLHSGANVLT
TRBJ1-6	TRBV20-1	SAKGQIYNSPLH
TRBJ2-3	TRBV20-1	SARFPRRGASTDTQY
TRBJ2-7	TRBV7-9	ASSSPTTGSYEQY
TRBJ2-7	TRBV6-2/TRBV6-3	ASTFQGMGSSYEQY
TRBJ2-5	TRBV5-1	ASSLVRGIGEETQY
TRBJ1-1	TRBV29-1	SVEEGVKATEAF
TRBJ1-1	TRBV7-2	ASSLGQDNTEAF
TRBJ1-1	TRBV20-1	RVHTGTEAF
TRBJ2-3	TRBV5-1	ASSLAKIQGQDTQY
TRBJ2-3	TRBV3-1	ASSTRQGNTQY
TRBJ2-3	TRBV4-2	ASSQVAGGLPGY
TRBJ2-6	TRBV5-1	ASGPTVLSGANVLT
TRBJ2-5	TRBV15	ATSRDLPQGSETQY
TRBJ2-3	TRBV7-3	ASSFPPTPDTQY
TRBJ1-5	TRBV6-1	ASSPGGRMNQPQH
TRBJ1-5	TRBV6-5	ASSYSIPPTGTNQPQH
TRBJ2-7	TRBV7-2	ASSLGPRGQSSYEQY
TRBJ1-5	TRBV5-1	ASSRDRDIRPQPQH
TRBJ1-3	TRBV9	ASSLMALDSGNTIY
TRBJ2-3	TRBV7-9	ASSIVPGSTDTQY
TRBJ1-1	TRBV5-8	ASSLAYWAGGTEAF
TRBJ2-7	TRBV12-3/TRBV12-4	ASSPQHREGGFYEQY
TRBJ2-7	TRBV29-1	SVVDGYEQY
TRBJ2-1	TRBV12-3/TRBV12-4	ASSLADRVLNEQF
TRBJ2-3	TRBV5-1	ASSSRTGPDTQY
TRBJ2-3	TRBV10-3	AISPGLAGVTQY
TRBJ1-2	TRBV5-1	ASSLDRGTYGYT
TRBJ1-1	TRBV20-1	SADGIGLMNTEAF
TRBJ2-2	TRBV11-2	ASSYMPRQNTGELF
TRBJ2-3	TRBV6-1	ASGGGSTDTQY
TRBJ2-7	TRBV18	ASSPDRGPYEQY
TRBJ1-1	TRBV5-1	ASSLEPRLGTEAF